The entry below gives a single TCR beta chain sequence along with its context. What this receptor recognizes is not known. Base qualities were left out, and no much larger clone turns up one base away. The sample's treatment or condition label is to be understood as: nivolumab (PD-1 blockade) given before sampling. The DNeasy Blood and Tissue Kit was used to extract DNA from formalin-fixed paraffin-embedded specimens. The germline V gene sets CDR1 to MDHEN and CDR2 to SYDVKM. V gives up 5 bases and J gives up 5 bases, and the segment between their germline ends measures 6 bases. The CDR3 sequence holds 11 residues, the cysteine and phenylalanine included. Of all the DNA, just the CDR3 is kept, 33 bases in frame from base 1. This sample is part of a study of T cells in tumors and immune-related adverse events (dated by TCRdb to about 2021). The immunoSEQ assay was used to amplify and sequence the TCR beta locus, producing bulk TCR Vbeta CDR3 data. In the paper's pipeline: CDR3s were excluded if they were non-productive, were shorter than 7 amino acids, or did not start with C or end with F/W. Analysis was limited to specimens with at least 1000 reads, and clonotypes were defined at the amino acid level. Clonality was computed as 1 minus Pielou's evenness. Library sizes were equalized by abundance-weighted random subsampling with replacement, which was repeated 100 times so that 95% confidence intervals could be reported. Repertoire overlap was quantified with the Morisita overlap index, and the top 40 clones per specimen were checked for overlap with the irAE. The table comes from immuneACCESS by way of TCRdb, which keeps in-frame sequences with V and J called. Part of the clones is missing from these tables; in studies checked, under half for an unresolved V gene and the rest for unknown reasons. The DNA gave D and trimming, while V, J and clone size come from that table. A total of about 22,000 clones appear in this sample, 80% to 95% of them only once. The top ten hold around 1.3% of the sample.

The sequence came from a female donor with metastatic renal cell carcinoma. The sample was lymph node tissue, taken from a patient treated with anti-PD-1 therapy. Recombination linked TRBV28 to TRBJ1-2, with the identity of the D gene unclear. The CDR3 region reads CASSPAYGYTF. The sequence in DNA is TGTGCCAGCAGTCCCGCGTATGGCTACACCTTC.